This TCR beta chain was sequenced during a study of T cell repertoires in cytomegalovirus infection. In the study overall: An indication of both CMV infection and matching HLA type came from public TCR beta signatures. Findings of the study overall: Pooled public TCR beta family frequency picked out CMV carriers with the relevant HLA. There were HLA-C-restricted CMV-specific TCR beta clonotypes dominating the ex vivo response.

TCRdb independently ran MiXCR on the reads; one entry per CDR3 protein. Seen here are around 740,000 distinct CDR3 sequences, less than 40% observed once, and the top ten hold around 2.6%. Worth noting for this clonotype: Its cognate antigen is unknown.

The germline CDR1 and CDR2 sequences are DFQATT and SNEGSKA (reference sequence). V trimming: 6 bases; J trimming: 7 bases; junction bases outside the gene matches: 10. The CDR3 covers 14 residues. The sample taken for sequencing was PBMCs. The rearrangement links TRBV20-1 to TRBJ1-1, with TRBD1 matching 11 bases. This clonotype originated in a human donor in good health (CMV status not recorded). Some clones in this sample may be carry-over from other donors' samples. CDR3 DNA sequence: TGCAGTGCGCCAGACGGGACAGGGGGGTTTGAAGCTTTCTTT. Translated: CSAPDGTGGFEAFF.